Described below is a single TCR beta chain sequence and its context. Its antigen is currently unknown. The data originate from a study of T cell responses to AZD1222 COVID-19 vaccine. The method was immunoSEQ multiplex PCR; TCRdb's version includes in-frame clones alone and lacks a portion of them. The profile shows around 91,000 clones, over 75% of them singletons. This CDR3 is 16 amino acids long. Germline CDR1 reads SGHVS; CDR2 reads FNYEAQ. The V and J ends lost 6 bases and 7 bases, in that order; junction bases with no gene match: 14. General study results and limits: The breadth and depth of Spike-specific TCRs increased once two AZD1222 doses had been given. The study found vaccine-associated CD4 TCRs spanning spike, dominant at 160-218 and 743-854. As reported, nearly half of all spike-specific TCRs target variant regions that are unmutated.

This TCR came from an adult in good health. This sequence joins TRBV7-6 and TRBJ2-7; 11 bases are shared with TRBD1. The sample was peripheral blood, taken on day 0 of AZD1222 vaccination. Here the CDR3 reads CASSFNAGTGGTEQYF. As DNA, the CDR3 is TGTGCCAGCAGTTTCAACGCCGGGACAGGGGGTACTGAGCAGTACTTC.